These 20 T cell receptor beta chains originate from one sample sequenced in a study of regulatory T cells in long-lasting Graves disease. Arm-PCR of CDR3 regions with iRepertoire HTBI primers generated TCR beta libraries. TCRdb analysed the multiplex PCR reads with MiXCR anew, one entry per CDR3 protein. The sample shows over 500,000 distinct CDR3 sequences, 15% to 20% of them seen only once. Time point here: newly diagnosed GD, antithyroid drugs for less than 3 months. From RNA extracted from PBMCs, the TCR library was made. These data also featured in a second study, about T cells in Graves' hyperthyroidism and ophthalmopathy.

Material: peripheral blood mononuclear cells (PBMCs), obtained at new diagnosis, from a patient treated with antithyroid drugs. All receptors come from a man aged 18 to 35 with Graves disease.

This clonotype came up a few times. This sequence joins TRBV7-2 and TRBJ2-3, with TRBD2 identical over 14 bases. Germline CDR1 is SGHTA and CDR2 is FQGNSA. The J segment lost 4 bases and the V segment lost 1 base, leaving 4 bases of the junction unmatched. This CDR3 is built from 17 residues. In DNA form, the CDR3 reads TGTGCCAGCAGCTTAGGGGAGGGACTAGCGGGAGCAGATACGCAGTATTTT. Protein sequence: CASSLGEGLAGADTQYF.

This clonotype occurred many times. DNA for the CDR3: TGTGCTAGTGGTTTGGTACTTGGTCGTCGGGAGAACACTGAAGCTTTCTTT. Protein sequence: CASGLVLGRRENTEAFF. The chain links TRBV12-5 to TRBJ1-1; D ambiguous. Trimming stripped 0 bases from V and 1 base from J, with 15 bases between. CDR1 and CDR2 (germline): LGHNT, FRNRAP. The CDR3 length is 17 residues.

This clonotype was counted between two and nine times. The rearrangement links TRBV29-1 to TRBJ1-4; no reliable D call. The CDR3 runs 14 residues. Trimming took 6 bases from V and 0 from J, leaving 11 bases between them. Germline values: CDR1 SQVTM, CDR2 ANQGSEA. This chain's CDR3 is CSVQPGTTNEKLFF. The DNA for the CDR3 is TGCAGCGTCCAACCGGGGACAACTAATGAAAAACTGTTTTTT.

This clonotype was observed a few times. The CDR3 reads CASSITSSPYNEQFF. The DNA for the CDR3 is TGTGCCAGCAGCATTACTAGCTCCCCTTACAATGAGCAGTTCTTC. This chain uses TRBV11-2 with TRBJ2-1; maybe TRBD2 (6 bases). This CDR3 has 15 amino acids. CDR1 is SGHAT, CDR2 FQNNGV, per germline. V gave up 5 bases and J gave up 4 bases, with 15 bases separating them.

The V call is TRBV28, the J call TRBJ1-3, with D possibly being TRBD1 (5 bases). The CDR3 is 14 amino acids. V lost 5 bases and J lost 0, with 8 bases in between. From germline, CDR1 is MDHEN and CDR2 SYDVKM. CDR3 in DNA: TGTGCCAGCAGTGTGGGACTCTCTGGAAACACCATATATTTT. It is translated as CASSVGLSGNTIYF.

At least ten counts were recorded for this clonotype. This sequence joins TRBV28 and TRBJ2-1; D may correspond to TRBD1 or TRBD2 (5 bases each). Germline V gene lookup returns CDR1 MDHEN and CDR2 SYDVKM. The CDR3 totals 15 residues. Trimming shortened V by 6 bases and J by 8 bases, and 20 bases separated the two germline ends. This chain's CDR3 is CASSPLASRAYEQFF. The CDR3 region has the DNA TGTGCCAGCAGCCCTCTAGCAAGCAGGGCGTATGAGCAGTTCTTC.

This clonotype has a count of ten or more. CDR3 nucleotides: TGTGCCAGCAGTTCCGACTTACAGTCGACCCAAGAGACCCAGTACTTC. This sequence encodes CASSSDLQSTQETQYF. The chain carries TRBV12-3 or TRBV12-4 and TRBJ2-5; D gene unclear. Trimming took off 4 bases at V and 1 base at J, with 16 bases between the two ends. CDR3 length: 16 residues.

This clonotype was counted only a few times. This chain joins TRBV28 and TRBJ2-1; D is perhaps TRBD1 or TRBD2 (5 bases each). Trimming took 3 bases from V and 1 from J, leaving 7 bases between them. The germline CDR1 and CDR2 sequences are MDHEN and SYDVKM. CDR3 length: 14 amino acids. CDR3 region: CASSLGESYNEQFF. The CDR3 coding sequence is TGTGCCAGCAGTTTGGGGGAGTCCTACAATGAGCAGTTCTTC.

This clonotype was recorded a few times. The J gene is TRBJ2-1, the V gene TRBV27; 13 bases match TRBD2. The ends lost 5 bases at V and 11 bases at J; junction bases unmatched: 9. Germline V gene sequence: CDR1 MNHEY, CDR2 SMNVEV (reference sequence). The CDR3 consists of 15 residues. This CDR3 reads CASSITGTSGDQQFF. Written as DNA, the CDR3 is TGTGCCAGCAGTATAACCGGGACTAGCGGGGACCAGCAGTTCTTC.

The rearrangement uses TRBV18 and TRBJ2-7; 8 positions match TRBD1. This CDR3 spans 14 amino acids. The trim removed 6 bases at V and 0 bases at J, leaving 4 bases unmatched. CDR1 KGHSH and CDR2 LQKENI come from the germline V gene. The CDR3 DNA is TGTGCCAGCTCGGCAGGGGGCCTCTCCTACGAGCAGTACTTC. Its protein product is CASSAGGLSYEQYF.

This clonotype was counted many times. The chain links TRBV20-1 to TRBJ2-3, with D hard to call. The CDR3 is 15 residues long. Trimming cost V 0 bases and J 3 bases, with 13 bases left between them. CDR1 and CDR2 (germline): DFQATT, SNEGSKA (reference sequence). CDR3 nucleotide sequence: TGCAGTGCTAGAGATCTCCCCGCGCCGACAGATACGCAGTATTTT. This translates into CSARDLPAPTDTQYF.

CDR3 sequence reads: CASTGTGITGELFF. Written as DNA, the CDR3 is TGTGCCAGTACCGGGACAGGGATAACCGGGGAGCTGTTTTTT. The chain joins TRBV19 to TRBJ2-2, with 9 bases matching TRBD1. This CDR3 spans 14 amino acids. V lost 7 bases and J lost 5; bases outside the gene matches: 5. The germline gives CDR1 LNHDA, CDR2 SQIVND (reference sequence).

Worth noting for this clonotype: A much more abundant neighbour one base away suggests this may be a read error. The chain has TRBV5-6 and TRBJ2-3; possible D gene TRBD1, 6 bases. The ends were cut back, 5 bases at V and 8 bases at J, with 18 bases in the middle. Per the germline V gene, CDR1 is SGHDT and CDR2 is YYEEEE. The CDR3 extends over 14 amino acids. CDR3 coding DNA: TGTGCCAGCAGGGATTGGGGGCCAGGGCTTACGCAGTATTTT. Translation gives CASRDWGPGLTQYF. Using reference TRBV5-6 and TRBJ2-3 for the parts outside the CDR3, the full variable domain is DAGVTQSPTHLIKTRGQQVTLRCSPKSGHDTVSWYQQALGQGPQFIFQYYEEEERQRGNFPDRFSGHQFPNYSSELNVNALLLGDSALYLCASRDWGPGLTQYFGPGTRLTVL.

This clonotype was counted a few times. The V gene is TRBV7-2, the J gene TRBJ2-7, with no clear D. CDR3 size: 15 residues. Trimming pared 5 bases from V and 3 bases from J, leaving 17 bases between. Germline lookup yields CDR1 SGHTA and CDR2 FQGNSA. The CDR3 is CASSTFGIRVYEQYF. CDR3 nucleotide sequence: TGTGCCAGCAGCACGTTTGGGATCCGCGTCTACGAGCAGTACTTC.

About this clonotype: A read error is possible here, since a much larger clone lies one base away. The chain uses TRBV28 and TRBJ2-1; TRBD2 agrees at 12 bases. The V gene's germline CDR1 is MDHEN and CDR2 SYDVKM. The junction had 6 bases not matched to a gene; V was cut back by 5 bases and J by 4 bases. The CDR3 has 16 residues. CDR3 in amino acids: CASSHAGTSGYNEQFF. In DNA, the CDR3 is TGTGCCAGCAGTCATGCCGGGACTAGCGGGTACAATGAGCAGTTCTTC.

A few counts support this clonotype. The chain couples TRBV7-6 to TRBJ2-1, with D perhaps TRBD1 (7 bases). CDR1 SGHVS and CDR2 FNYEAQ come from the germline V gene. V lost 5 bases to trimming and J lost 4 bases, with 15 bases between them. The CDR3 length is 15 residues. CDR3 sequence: CASSVSGGRYNEQFF. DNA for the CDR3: TGTGCCAGCAGCGTCTCAGGGGGGCGGTACAATGAGCAGTTCTTC.

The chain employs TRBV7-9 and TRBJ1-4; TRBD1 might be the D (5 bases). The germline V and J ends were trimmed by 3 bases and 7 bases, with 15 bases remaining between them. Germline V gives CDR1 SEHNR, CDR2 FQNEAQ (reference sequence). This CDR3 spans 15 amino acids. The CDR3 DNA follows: TGTGCCAGCAGCTTCCCAGGGACGGGCAGTGAAAAACTGTTTTTT. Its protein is CASSFPGTGSEKLFF.

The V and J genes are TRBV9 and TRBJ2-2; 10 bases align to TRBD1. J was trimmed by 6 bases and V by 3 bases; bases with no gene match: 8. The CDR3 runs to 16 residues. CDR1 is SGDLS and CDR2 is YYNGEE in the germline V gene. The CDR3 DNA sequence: TGTGCCAGCAGCGCGCCGGGACAGGGGCAATCCGGGGAGCTGTTTTTT. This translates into CASSAPGQGQSGELFF.

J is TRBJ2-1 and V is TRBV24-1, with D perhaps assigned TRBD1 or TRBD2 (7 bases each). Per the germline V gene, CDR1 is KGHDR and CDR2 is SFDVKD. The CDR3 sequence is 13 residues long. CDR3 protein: CATGRGSGNEQFF. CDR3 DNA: TGTGCGACAGGGAGGGGGTCGGGCAATGAGCAGTTCTTC.

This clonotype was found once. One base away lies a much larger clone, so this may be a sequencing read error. This CDR3 is CASSSYPSGSYEQYF. The CDR3 nucleotides are TGTGCCAGCAGCTCATACCCTAGCGGGAGCTACGAGCAGTACTTC. The chain uses TRBV7-3 and TRBJ2-7; TRBD2 matches at 10 bases. Germline V gives CDR1 SGHTA, CDR2 FQGTGA. Trimming took 4 bases from V and 3 from J; bases not matched to a gene: 6. This CDR3 is built from 15 residues.